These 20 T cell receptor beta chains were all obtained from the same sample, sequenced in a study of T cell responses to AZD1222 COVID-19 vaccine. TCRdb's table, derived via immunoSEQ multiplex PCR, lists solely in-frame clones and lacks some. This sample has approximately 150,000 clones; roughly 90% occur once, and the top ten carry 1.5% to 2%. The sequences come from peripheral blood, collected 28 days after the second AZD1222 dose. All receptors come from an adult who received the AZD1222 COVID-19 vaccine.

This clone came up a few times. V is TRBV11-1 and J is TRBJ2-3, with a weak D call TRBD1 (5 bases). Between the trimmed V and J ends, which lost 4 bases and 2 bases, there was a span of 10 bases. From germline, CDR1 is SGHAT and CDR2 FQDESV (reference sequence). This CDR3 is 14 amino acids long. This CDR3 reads CASSSRVSTDTQYF. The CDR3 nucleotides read TGTGCCAGCAGCTCCAGGGTGTCCACAGATACGCAGTATTTT.

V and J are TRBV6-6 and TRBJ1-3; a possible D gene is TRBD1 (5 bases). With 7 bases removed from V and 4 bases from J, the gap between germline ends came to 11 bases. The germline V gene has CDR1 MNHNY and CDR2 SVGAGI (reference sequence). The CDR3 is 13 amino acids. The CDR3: CASNKGLGNTIYF. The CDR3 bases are TGTGCCAGCAACAAGGGGTTGGGAAACACCATATATTTT.

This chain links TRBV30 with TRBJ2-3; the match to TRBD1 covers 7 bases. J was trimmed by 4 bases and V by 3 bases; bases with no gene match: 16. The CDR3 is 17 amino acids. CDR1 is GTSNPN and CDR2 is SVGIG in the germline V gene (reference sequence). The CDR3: CAWSSKGKRGRSDTQYF. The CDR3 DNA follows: TGTGCCTGGAGCTCCAAGGGGAAAAGGGGGCGCTCAGATACGCAGTATTTT.

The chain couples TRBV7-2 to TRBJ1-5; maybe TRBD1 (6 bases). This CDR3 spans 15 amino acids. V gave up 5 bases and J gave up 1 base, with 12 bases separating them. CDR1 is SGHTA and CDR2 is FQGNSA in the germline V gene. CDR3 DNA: TGTGCCAGCAGCATAACAGGGAGCAGCAATCAGCCCCAGCATTTT. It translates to CASSITGSSNQPQHF.

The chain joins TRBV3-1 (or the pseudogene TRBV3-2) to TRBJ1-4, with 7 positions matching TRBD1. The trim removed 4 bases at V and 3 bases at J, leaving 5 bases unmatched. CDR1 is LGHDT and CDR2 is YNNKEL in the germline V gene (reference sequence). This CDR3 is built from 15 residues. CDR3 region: CASSPPGQPNEKLFF. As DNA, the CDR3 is TGTGCCAGCAGCCCCCCGGGACAGCCTAATGAAAAACTGTTTTTT.

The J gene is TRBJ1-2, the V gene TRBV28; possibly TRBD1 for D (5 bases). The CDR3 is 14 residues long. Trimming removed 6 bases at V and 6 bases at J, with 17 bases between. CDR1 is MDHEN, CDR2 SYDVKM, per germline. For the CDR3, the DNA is TGTGCCAGCAGCCAACCGGCAGGGCGGAATGGCTACACCTTC. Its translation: CASSQPAGRNGYTF.

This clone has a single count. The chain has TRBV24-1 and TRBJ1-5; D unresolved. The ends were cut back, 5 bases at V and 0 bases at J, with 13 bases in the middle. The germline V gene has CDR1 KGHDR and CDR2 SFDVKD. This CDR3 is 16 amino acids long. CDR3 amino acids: CATSVPTGVSNQPQHF. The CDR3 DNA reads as TGTGCCACCAGTGTCCCGACGGGCGTTAGCAATCAGCCCCAGCATTTT.

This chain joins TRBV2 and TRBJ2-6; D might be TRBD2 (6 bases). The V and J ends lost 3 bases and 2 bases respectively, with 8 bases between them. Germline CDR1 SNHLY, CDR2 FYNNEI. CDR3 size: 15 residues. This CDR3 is CASSDWGAGANVLTF. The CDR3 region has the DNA TGTGCCAGCAGTGATTGGGGGGCTGGGGCCAACGTCCTGACTTTC.

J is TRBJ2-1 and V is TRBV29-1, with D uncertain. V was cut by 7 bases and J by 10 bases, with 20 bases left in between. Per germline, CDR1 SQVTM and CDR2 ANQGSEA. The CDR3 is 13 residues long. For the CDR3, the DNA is TGCAGCGCCGATGGAACGCAGCTTAGAGAGCAGTTCTTC. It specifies CSADGTQLREQFF.

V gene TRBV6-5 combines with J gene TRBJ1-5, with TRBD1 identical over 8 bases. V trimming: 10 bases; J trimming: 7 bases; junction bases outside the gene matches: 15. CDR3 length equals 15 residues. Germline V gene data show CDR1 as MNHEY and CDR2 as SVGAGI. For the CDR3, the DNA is TGTGCCACCTCCACAGGGGGGTCCCATCGCCAGCCCCAGCATTTT. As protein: CATSTGGSHRQPQHF.

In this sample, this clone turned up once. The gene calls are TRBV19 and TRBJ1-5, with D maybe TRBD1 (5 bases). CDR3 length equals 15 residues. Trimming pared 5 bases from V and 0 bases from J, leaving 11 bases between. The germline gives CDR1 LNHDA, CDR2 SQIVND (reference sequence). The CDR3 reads CASSRAGTSNQPQHF. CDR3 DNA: TGTGCCAGTAGTCGGGCAGGGACTAGCAATCAGCCCCAGCATTTT.

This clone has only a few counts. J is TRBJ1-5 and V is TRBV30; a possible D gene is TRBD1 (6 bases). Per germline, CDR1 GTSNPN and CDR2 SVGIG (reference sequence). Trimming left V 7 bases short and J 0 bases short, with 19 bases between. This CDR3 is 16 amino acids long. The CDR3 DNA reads TGTGCCTTCCGGACAGCGGGTCTAAATAGCAATCAGCCCCAGCATTTT. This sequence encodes CAFRTAGLNSNQPQHF.

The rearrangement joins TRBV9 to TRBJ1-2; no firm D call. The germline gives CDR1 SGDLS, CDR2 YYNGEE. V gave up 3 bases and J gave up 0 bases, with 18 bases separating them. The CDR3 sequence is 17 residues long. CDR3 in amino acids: CASSEVGRVAPNYGYTF. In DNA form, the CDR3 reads TGTGCCAGCAGCGAGGTAGGACGGGTTGCTCCTAACTATGGCTACACCTTC.

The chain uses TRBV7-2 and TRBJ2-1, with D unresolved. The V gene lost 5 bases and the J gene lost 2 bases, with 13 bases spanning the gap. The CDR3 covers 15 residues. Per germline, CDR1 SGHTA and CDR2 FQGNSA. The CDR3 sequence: CASSPSPSTYNEQFF. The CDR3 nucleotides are TGTGCCAGCAGCCCCAGTCCTAGTACCTACAATGAGCAGTTCTTC.

CDR3 DNA sequence: TGTGCCAGCACCCAAGGACTAGCGGGGGAAGGTGAGCAGTTCTTC. As protein: CASTQGLAGEGEQFF. The chain joins TRBV9 to TRBJ2-1, with 13 bases lining up with TRBD2. V lost 6 bases to trimming and J lost 9 bases; unmatched junction nucleotides: 9. The CDR3 length is 15 residues. CDR1 and CDR2 from the germline V gene are SGDLS and YYNGEE.

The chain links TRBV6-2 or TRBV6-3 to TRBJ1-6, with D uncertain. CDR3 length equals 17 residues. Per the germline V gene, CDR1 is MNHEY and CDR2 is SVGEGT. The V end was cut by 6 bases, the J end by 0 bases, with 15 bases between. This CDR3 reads CASSRATLSSYNSPLHF. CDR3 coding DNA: TGTGCCAGCAGCCGTGCCACCCTGAGCTCCTATAATTCACCCCTCCACTTT.

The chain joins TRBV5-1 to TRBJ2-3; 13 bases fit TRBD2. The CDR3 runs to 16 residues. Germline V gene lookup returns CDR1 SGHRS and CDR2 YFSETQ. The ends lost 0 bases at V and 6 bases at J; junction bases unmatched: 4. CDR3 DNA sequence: TGCGCCAGCAGCTTGGGACTAGCGGGGGGCTCGGATACGCAGTATTTT. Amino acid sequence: CASSLGLAGGSDTQYF.

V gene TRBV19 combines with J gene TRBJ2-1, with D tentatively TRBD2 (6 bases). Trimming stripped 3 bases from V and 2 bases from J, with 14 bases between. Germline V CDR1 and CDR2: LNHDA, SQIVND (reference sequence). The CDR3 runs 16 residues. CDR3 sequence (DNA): TGTGCCAGTAGTATCCAATTTCGGGAGACCTACAATGAGCAGTTCTTC. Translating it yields CASSIQFRETYNEQFF. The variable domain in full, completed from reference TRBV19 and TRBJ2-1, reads DGGITQSPKYLFRKEGQNVTLSCEQNLNHDAMYWYRQDPGQGLRLIYYSQIVNDFQKGDIAEGYSVSREKKESFPLTVTSAQKNPTAFYLCASSIQFRETYNEQFFGPGTRLTVL.

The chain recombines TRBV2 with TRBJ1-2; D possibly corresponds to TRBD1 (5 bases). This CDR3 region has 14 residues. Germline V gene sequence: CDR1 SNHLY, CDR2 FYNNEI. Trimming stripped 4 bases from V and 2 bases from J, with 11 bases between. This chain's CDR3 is CASSGDSPNYGYTF. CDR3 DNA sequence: TGTGCCAGCAGTGGGGACTCCCCAAACTATGGCTACACCTTC. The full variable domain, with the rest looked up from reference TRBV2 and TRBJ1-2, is EPEVTQTPSHQVTQMGQEVILRCVPISNHLYFYWYRQILGQKVEFLVSFYNNEISEKSEIFDDQFSVERPDGSNFTLKIRSTKLEDSAMYFCASSGDSPNYGYTFGSGTRLTVV.

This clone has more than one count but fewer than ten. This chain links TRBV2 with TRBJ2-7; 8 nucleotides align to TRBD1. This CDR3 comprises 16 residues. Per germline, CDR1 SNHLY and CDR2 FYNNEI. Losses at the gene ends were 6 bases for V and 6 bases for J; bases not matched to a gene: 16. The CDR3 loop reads CASSFEPGQVRGEQYF. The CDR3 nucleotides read TGTGCCAGCAGCTTCGAGCCGGGACAGGTTAGAGGCGAGCAGTACTTC.